This T cell receptor (beta chain) was found in a study of T cell changes during pregnancy in multiple sclerosis (dated by TCRdb to between 2018 and 2021). Background on the whole study: The study looked at changes in the T cell repertoire across pregnancy in women with multiple sclerosis.

Library generation was performed with the immunoSEQ multiplex PCR assay. Here the immuneACCESS table is served through TCRdb, limited to in-frame sequences with V and J called. Missing clones are a known gap in these copies; in checked studies unresolved V genes cover under half, and the rest lacks a known reason. The sample data list about 80,000 clones, and around nine tenths of these were observed just once. About 0.22% of the sample is held by the ten biggest clonotypes. Based on the germline V gene, the CDR1 and CDR2 sequences are MNHNS and SASEGT. At the junction V is shortened by 1 base and J by 2 bases, with 12 bases in between. Its CDR3 holds 15 amino acids, cysteine through phenylalanine. This entry keeps only the CDR3 DNA: 45 bases, framed from base 1. In regard to this clone: Its antigen is currently not known. No much larger clonotype is one base removed from it; base qualities were not supplied.

The TCR originated in a female donor with multiple sclerosis, enrolled in a pregnancy study. The material was CD4+ T cells from peripheral blood mononuclear cells, obtained before pregnancy. The chain uses TRBV6-1 and TRBJ2-7, with a tentative D gene TRBD2 over 5 matching bases. The DNA sequence is TGTGCCAGCAGTGAAGGTGCGACTAAAGCCTACGAGCAGTACTTC. The encoded protein is CASSEGATKAYEQYF.